These 21 T cell receptor beta chains came from one sample sequenced in a study of response to subunit inactivated influenza vaccine. TCRdb re-called the RT-PCR reads with MiXCR, one entry per CDR3 protein. This sample yields roughly 550,000 distinct CDR3 sequences, of which around 21% are seen a single time; about 3% belongs to the top ten. These data also formed part of another study, on T cells expressing NK-cell markers. That source notes: A 5'RACE template switching approach incorporating UMIs was used to make TCR beta cDNA.

The starting material was CD4+ T cells sorted from PBMCs, obtained 11 to 12 days after vaccination. The receptors were sampled from a man aged 45-65 years who received an inactivated influenza vaccine.

In its sample, this clonotype was seen a few times. The chain employs TRBV12-3 or TRBV12-4 and TRBJ1-4; 11 bases map to TRBD1. The ends lost 6 bases at V and 3 bases at J; junction bases unmatched: 3. The CDR3 is 15 amino acids. CDR3 nucleotide sequence: TGTGCCAGCAGAGGACAGGGGGCGGCTAATGAAAAACTGTTTTTT. Translation gives CASRGQGAANEKLFF.

The V call is TRBV6-1, the J call TRBJ1-5; TRBD1 might be the D (6 bases). This CDR3 comprises 16 residues. Germline assignment: CDR1 MNHNS and CDR2 SASEGT. The V end lost 8 bases, the J end lost 5 bases, and 22 bases lay between the germline ends. The CDR3 loop is CASVPGTQTIHQPQHF. Written as DNA, the CDR3 is TGTGCCAGCGTCCCCGGGACACAGACAATTCATCAGCCCCAGCATTTT.

The chain carries TRBV7-8 and TRBJ2-1; 15 bases align to TRBD2. CDR3 length equals 16 residues. The germline CDR1 and CDR2 sequences are SGHVS and FQNEAQ. V was clipped by 4 bases and J by 7 bases; unmatched bases: 5. In DNA form, the CDR3 reads TGTGCCAGCAGCTCCTCCGGGACTAGCGGGAGGAATGAGCAGTTCTTC. Translated, it gives CASSSSGTSGRNEQFF.

This rearrangement joins TRBV20-1 to TRBJ2-3; D is unclear. The CDR3 spans 15 residues. V gave up 3 bases and J gave up 0 bases, with 13 bases separating them. CDR1 DFQATT and CDR2 SNEGSKA come from the germline V gene (reference sequence). The CDR3 nucleotides are TGCAGTGCTAGGTCCTCCCCGGTGAGCACAGATACGCAGTATTTT. Translating it yields CSARSSPVSTDTQYF.

CDR3 sequence (DNA): TGCGCCAGCAGCTCGGACAGGGAAGTTGGCGAGCAGTACTTC. It codes for CASSSDREVGEQYF. V gene TRBV5-1 combines with J gene TRBJ2-7; 8 bases match TRBD1. The CDR3 covers 14 residues. Losses at the gene ends were 3 bases for V and 6 bases for J; bases not matched to a gene: 8. Germline assignment: CDR1 SGHRS and CDR2 YFSETQ.

As for this clonotype: A much bigger clone sits one base away, suggesting this may be a read error. The chain uses TRBV5-1 and TRBJ2-7; TRBD1 is a possible D gene (6 bases). The CDR3 spans 15 residues. V lost 4 bases and J 2 bases, leaving 16 bases between the germline ends. Germline V lookup: CDR1 SGHRS, CDR2 YFSETQ. CDR3 region: CASSRILDRTYEQYF. The CDR3 coding sequence is TGCGCCAGCAGCCGTATTTTGGACAGAACCTACGAGCAGTACTTC.

This clonotype was counted a few times. Written as DNA, the CDR3 is TGTGCCAGCAGCTCGACAGGGATAGGCTACGAGCAGTACTTC. Translation gives CASSSTGIGYEQYF. J is TRBJ2-7 and V is TRBV7-9; 7 positions agree with TRBD1. This CDR3 is 14 amino acids long. Germline loops: CDR1 SEHNR, CDR2 FQNEAQ (reference sequence). The ends lost 4 bases at V and 3 bases at J; junction bases unmatched: 6.

This clonotype was found a few times. The chain couples TRBV28 to TRBJ2-2; TRBD2 matches at 7 bases. The ends lost 2 bases at V and 4 bases at J; junction bases unmatched: 7. Germline loops: CDR1 MDHEN, CDR2 SYDVKM. The CDR3 totals 16 residues. CDR3 region: CASSLGAGSSTGELFF. The DNA for the CDR3 is TGTGCCAGCAGTTTAGGAGCGGGGTCATCCACCGGGGAGCTGTTTTTT.

This chain joins TRBV28 and TRBJ2-3; the D gene is possibly TRBD1 (6 bases). The germline V and J ends were trimmed by 5 bases and 4 bases, with 13 bases remaining between them. The CDR3 runs to 14 residues. CDR1 MDHEN and CDR2 SYDVKM come from the germline V gene. The CDR3 is CASSPRAGADTQYF. For the CDR3, the DNA is TGTGCCAGCAGTCCCCGGGCAGGGGCAGATACGCAGTATTTT.

In its sample, this clonotype was seen a few times. The chain joins TRBV11-2 to TRBJ2-1; 10 bases fit TRBD2. The V and J ends lost 1 base and 1 base, in that order; junction bases with no gene match: 10. The CDR3 contains 19 residues. Per germline, CDR1 SGHAT and CDR2 FQNNGV. The CDR3 spells CASSLGLAGDSGSYNEQFF. Written as DNA, the CDR3 is TGTGCCAGCAGCTTAGGTCTAGCGGGAGACTCGGGGTCCTACAATGAGCAGTTCTTC.

The chain has TRBV6-6 and TRBJ1-1; D may be TRBD1 (6 bases). The V gene's germline CDR1 is MNHNY and CDR2 SVGAGI (reference sequence). V lost 0 bases, J lost 10 bases, and 12 bases lay in between. The CDR3 spans 13 residues. The CDR3 DNA sequence: TGTGCCAGCAGTTACTCCGAAACACAGGGAGCTTTCTTT. It yields the protein CASSYSETQGAFF.

This chain links TRBV20-1 with TRBJ2-7; D remains ambiguous. This CDR3 comprises 11 residues. V was shortened by 7 bases and J by 7 bases, with 14 bases between the two germline ends. Germline assignment: CDR1 DFQATT and CDR2 SNEGSKA (reference sequence). CDR3 sequence reads: CSGVRAREQYF. The CDR3 DNA reads as TGCAGTGGTGTACGGGCCCGGGAGCAGTACTTC.

This clonotype has more than one count but fewer than ten. V and J are TRBV7-2 and TRBJ1-3; D is uncertain. Trimming cost V 7 bases and J 1 base, with 11 bases left between them. The CDR3 is 14 amino acids. Looked up from germline, CDR1 is SGHTA and CDR2 is FQGNSA. CDR3 bases: TGTGCCAGCAAAGTCCCGGGGTCTGGAAACACCATATATTTT. Its protein is CASKVPGSGNTIYF. Variable domain in full (rest from reference TRBV7-2 and TRBJ1-3): GAGVSQSPSNKVTEKGKDVELRCDPISGHTALYWYRQSLGQGLEFLIYFQGNSAPDKSGLPSDRFSAERTGGSVSTLTIQRTQQEDSAVYLCASKVPGSGNTIYFGEGSWLTVV.

The gene calls are TRBV7-2 and TRBJ2-7; tentatively, D is TRBD1 (6 bases). Germline lookup yields CDR1 SGHTA and CDR2 FQGNSA. The CDR3 is 15 amino acids. The V end was cut by 1 base, the J end by 3 bases, with 13 bases between. Here the CDR3 reads CASSLVSDSNYEQYF. For the CDR3, the DNA is TGTGCCAGCAGCTTAGTGTCGGACAGCAACTACGAGCAGTACTTC.

The table lists this clonotype with a few counts. The chain combines TRBV5-6 with TRBJ1-1, with 10 bases lining up with TRBD1. The CDR3 extends over 14 amino acids. The V and J ends lost 3 bases and 4 bases, in that order; junction bases with no gene match: 3. Germline assignment: CDR1 SGHDT and CDR2 YYEEEE. The chain's CDR3 is CASSWGTGATEAFF. In DNA form, the CDR3 reads TGTGCCAGCAGCTGGGGGACAGGGGCCACTGAAGCTTTCTTT.

This clonotype was found a few times. This chain joins TRBV20-1 and TRBJ1-1; D ambiguous. Germline V gives CDR1 DFQATT, CDR2 SNEGSKA (reference sequence). The CDR3 is 12 residues long. V lost 3 bases, J lost 4 bases, and 9 bases lay in between. The CDR3 region is CSARGSRTEAFF. DNA for the CDR3: TGCAGTGCTAGGGGGTCGCGCACTGAAGCTTTCTTT.

This clonotype was counted only a few times. This chain connects TRBV20-1 to TRBJ1-1, with no clear D. This CDR3 spans 13 amino acids. Trimming took off 5 bases at V and 2 bases at J, with 12 bases between the two ends. Per the germline V gene, CDR1 is DFQATT and CDR2 is SNEGSKA (reference sequence). CDR3 DNA: TGCAGTGCTGGATGGACGGTAAACACTGAAGCTTTCTTT. Encoded protein: CSAGWTVNTEAFF.

The V and J genes are TRBV6-2 or TRBV6-3 and TRBJ2-3; 11 bases align to TRBD2. J was trimmed by 2 bases and V by 11 bases; bases with no gene match: 9. Germline V gene sequence: CDR1 MNHEY, CDR2 SVGEGT. The CDR3 consists of 15 residues. The chain's CDR3 is CAVGTSGGFTDTQYF. The CDR3, as DNA: TGTGCCGTCGGGACTAGCGGTGGATTCACAGATACGCAGTATTTT.

This clonotype was picked up many times. The J gene is TRBJ2-1, the V gene TRBV5-4; TRBD2 matches 7 bases. CDR1 SGHNT and CDR2 YYREEE come from the germline V gene (reference sequence). The CDR3 covers 15 residues. J was trimmed by 10 bases and V by 4 bases; bases with no gene match: 14. The CDR3 nucleotides are TGTGCCAGCAGCCCCACGACTAGCTCGAGGGCGGAGCAGTTCTTC. Its protein is CASSPTTSSRAEQFF.

Only a few counts were recorded for this clonotype. This chain links TRBV5-1 with TRBJ2-7, with 7 nucleotides matching TRBD1. Germline V gene lookup returns CDR1 SGHRS and CDR2 YFSETQ. The CDR3 sequence is 15 residues long. Losses at the gene ends were 0 bases for V and 1 base for J; bases not matched to a gene: 4. CDR3 nucleotides: TGCGCCAGCAGCTTGGTGACAGGGCGGTCCTACGAGCAGTACTTC. Its translation: CASSLVTGRSYEQYF.

This clonotype was counted only a few times. The rearrangement uses TRBV7-2 and TRBJ2-2; D perhaps matches TRBD1 (6 bases). V was trimmed by 4 bases and J by 3 bases, leaving 9 bases between them. From germline, CDR1 is SGHTA and CDR2 FQGNSA. CDR3 length: 14 residues. Written as DNA, the CDR3 is TGTGCCAGCAGCTCACAGGGTTACACCGGGGAGCTGTTTTTT. This translates into CASSSQGYTGELFF.